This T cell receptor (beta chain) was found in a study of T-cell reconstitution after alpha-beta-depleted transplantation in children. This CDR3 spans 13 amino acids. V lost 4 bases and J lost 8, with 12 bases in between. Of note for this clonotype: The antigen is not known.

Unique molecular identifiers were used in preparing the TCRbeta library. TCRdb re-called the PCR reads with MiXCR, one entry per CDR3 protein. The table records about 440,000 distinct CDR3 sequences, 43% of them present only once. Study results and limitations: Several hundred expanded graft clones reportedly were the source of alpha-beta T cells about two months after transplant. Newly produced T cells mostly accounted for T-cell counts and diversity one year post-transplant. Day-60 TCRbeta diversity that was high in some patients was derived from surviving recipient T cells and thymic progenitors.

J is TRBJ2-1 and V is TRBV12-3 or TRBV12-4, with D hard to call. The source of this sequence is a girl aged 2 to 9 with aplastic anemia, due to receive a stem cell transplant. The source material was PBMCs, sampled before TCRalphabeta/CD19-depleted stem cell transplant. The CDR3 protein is CASSWVRLDEQFF. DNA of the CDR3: TGTGCCAGCAGTTGGGTCCGCCTAGATGAGCAGTTCTTC.